Below are 26 T cell receptor beta chains sequenced from a single sample in a study of regulatory T cells in long-lasting Graves disease. For TCR beta, libraries came from iRepertoire HTBI primers and Arm-PCR of CDR3 regions. Each CDR3 protein is one row after TCRdb ran MiXCR on the multiplex PCR reads. Here the sample spans 250,000 or so distinct CDR3 sequences, around 20% being singletons. Time point noted: newly diagnosed GD, antithyroid drugs for less than 3 months. RNA from PBMCs was the source of the TCR library. The starting material was peripheral blood mononuclear cells (PBMCs), obtained at new diagnosis, from a patient treated with antithyroid drugs. The receptors were sampled from a female donor with Graves disease.

The chain has TRBV19 and TRBJ2-4, with 10 bases aligning to TRBD1. The CDR3 length is 19 residues. With V trimmed by 2 bases and J by 0 bases, 10 bases remained unmatched. Per the germline V gene, CDR1 is LNHDA and CDR2 is SQIVND (reference sequence). The CDR3 bases are TGTGCCAGTAGTATATCGGGGACAGGGGCAACCCTAGCCAAAAACATTCAGTACTTC. It encodes CASSISGTGATLAKNIQYF.

For this clonotype: Possible read error: a much larger clone is one base away. The V gene is TRBV19, the J gene TRBJ2-7; D unclear. The CDR3 is made up of 16 amino acids. Per germline, CDR1 LNHDA and CDR2 SQIVND (reference sequence). V was pared by 3 bases and J by 5 bases, with 20 bases between. The CDR3 reads CASSMVDLYSGNEQYF. CDR3 sequence (DNA): TGTGCCAGTAGTATGGTTGACTTGTACTCGGGCAACGAGCAGTACTTC.

In its sample, this clonotype was seen many times. V and J are TRBV4-3 and TRBJ2-5; D is uncertain. The ends were cut back, 0 bases at V and 1 base at J, with 18 bases in the middle. Germline V lookup: CDR1 LGHNA, CDR2 YSLEER. The CDR3 runs to 18 residues. CDR3 amino acids: CASSQDTAVVGFQETQYF. CDR3 DNA: TGCGCCAGCAGCCAAGACACAGCCGTTGTGGGTTTCCAAGAGACCCAGTACTTC.

This clonotype occurred many times. The chain carries TRBV28 and TRBJ1-1, with a possible D match to TRBD1 (6 bases). From germline, CDR1 is MDHEN and CDR2 SYDVKM. The ends were cut back, 5 bases at V and 4 bases at J, with 11 bases in the middle. The CDR3 runs to 13 residues. DNA for the CDR3: TGTGCCAGCAGTACAGGGTTGGGCACTGAAGCTTTCTTT. The encoded protein is CASSTGLGTEAFF.

As regards this clonotype: Since a far larger clone is one base different, this is likely a read error. V and J are TRBV10-3 and TRBJ1-5; no clear D gene. The CDR3 has 13 amino acids. Looked up from germline, CDR1 is ENHRY and CDR2 is SYGVKD. The CDR3 region has the DNA TGTGCCAGCAGCTTCGGACTGAATCACCCCCAGCATTTT. Protein sequence: CASSFGLNHPQHF.

This clonotype has a count of ten or more. The V and J genes are TRBV3-1 and TRBJ1-5; D gene uncertain. The CDR3 runs to 15 residues. CDR1 LGHDT and CDR2 YNNKEL come from the germline V gene (reference sequence). V shed 0 bases and J shed 7 bases, with 13 bases lying between them. DNA of the CDR3: TGTGCCAGCAGCCAAGATCCAAGGGTTTTCCAGCCCCAGCATTTT. Translating it yields CASSQDPRVFQPQHF.

The sample holds many counts of this clonotype. The chain employs TRBV20-1 and TRBJ2-5; 12 nucleotides align to TRBD2. This CDR3 has 16 amino acids. The ends lost 5 bases at V and 5 bases at J; junction bases unmatched: 12. Germline lookup yields CDR1 DFQATT and CDR2 SNEGSKA (reference sequence). The CDR3 here is CSAGLAGGRVSETQYF. In DNA, the CDR3 is TGCAGTGCTGGCCTAGCGGGGGGGCGGGTTAGCGAGACCCAGTACTTC.

This clonotype appeared many times. The chain links TRBV6-2 or TRBV6-3 to TRBJ2-7; perhaps TRBD2 as D (6 bases). The V end was cut by 7 bases, the J end by 3 bases, with 19 bases between. This CDR3 is built from 15 residues. Looked up from germline, CDR1 is MNHEY and CDR2 is SVGEGT. In DNA, the CDR3 is TGTGCCAGCACCCAATTCGGGGGTACAAACTACGAGCAGTACTTC. This gives the protein CASTQFGGTNYEQYF.

V gene TRBV7-8 combines with J gene TRBJ1-2; D remains ambiguous. The CDR3 spans 12 residues. Germline lookup yields CDR1 SGHVS and CDR2 FQNEAQ. Trimming cost V 8 bases and J 4 bases, with 11 bases left between them. The CDR3 bases are TGTGCCAGCTCGTCCACCTTCTATGGCTACACCTTC. Translating it yields CASSSTFYGYTF.

There are a few counts of this clonotype. The chain links TRBV7-9 to TRBJ1-1, with 9 bases that match TRBD1. V was pared by 1 base and J by 2 bases, with 20 bases of the junction left unmatched. Germline V gene sequence: CDR1 SEHNR, CDR2 FQNEAQ (reference sequence). This CDR3 has 21 residues. The CDR3 sequence is CASSLGGWTGVEFGLNTEAFF. CDR3 nucleotides: TGTGCCAGCAGCTTAGGTGGGTGGACAGGGGTGGAATTTGGCCTAAACACTGAAGCTTTCTTT.

This clonotype was detected many times. This chain connects TRBV2 to TRBJ2-2; D gene unclear. V was shortened by 3 bases and J by 6 bases, with 11 bases between the two germline ends. The CDR3 has 14 amino acids. Germline V gives CDR1 SNHLY, CDR2 FYNNEI. Here the CDR3 reads CASSELEGSGELFF. CDR3 coding DNA: TGTGCCAGCAGTGAGTTAGAAGGATCCGGGGAGCTGTTTTTT.

This rearrangement joins TRBV6-2 or TRBV6-3 to TRBJ2-7; D gene ambiguous. Per the germline V gene, CDR1 is MNHEY and CDR2 is SVGEGT. V gave up 6 bases and J gave up 0 bases, with 9 bases separating them. The CDR3 has 13 residues. CDR3 amino acids: CASRRSSSYEQYF. The CDR3, as DNA: TGTGCCAGCAGGAGGTCGAGCTCCTACGAGCAGTACTTC.

This clonotype showed up many times. The J gene is TRBJ1-5, the V gene TRBV27; D unclear. The V end was cut by 2 bases, the J end by 3 bases, with 5 bases between. Germline CDR1 and CDR2: MNHEY and SMNVEV (reference sequence). This CDR3 contains 13 residues. The CDR3 loop reads CASSLPYNQPQHF. In DNA form, the CDR3 reads TGTGCCAGCAGTTTACCATACAATCAGCCCCAGCATTTT.

Regarding this clonotype: One base away lies a much larger clone, so this may be a sequencing read error. Here the CDR3 omits its conserved ending phenylalanine or tryptophan, so a read error is the likely source. This chain joins TRBV7-2 and TRBJ2-7; D call uncertain. This CDR3 has 14 residues. CDR1 is SGHTA and CDR2 is FQGNSA in the germline V gene. The V end lost 6 bases, the J end lost 4 bases, and 16 bases lay between the germline ends. The CDR3, as DNA: TGTGCCAGCAGACCCGTCGGAGATCTATACGAGCAGTACTCC. This codes for CASRPVGDLYEQYS.

The sample holds many counts of this clonotype. J is TRBJ2-7 and V is TRBV10-1, with 8 bases lining up with TRBD1. The CDR3 loop spans 15 amino acids. J lost 3 bases, V lost 1 base, and 5 bases had no gene match. Per germline, CDR1 WNHNN and CDR2 SYGVQD (reference sequence). The CDR3 region has the DNA TGCGCCAGCAGTGAGTTGAGGACAGGGCTCTACGAGCAGTACTTC. Translated: CASSELRTGLYEQYF.

The chain has TRBV20-1 and TRBJ2-5; a possible D gene is TRBD2 (6 bases). This CDR3 spans 14 amino acids. Germline values: CDR1 DFQATT, CDR2 SNEGSKA (reference sequence). V was trimmed by 0 bases and J by 2 bases, leaving 10 bases between them. The CDR3: CSARESGRQETQYF. CDR3 nucleotides: TGCAGTGCTAGAGAGTCAGGGAGGCAAGAGACCCAGTACTTC.

This clonotype has ten or more counts. This chain connects TRBV2 to TRBJ1-5, with 7 bases aligning to TRBD1. Germline V gene lookup returns CDR1 SNHLY and CDR2 FYNNEI. V was clipped by 3 bases and J by 3 bases; unmatched bases: 5. The CDR3 runs to 15 residues. The CDR3 protein is CASSDWTGNNQPQHF. The CDR3 DNA sequence: TGTGCCAGCAGTGATTGGACAGGTAACAATCAGCCCCAGCATTTT. Drawing the rest from reference TRBV2 and TRBJ1-5, the complete variable domain is EPEVTQTPSHQVTQMGQEVILRCVPISNHLYFYWYRQILGQKVEFLVSFYNNEISEKSEIFDDQFSVERPDGSNFTLKIRSTKLEDSAMYFCASSDWTGNNQPQHFGDGTRLSIL.

J is TRBJ2-7 and V is TRBV20-1, with 8 bases matching TRBD2. The CDR3 consists of 15 residues. After removal of 0 bases from V and 3 bases from J, the junction contained 7 bases not matched to a gene. Germline V gene sequence: CDR1 DFQATT, CDR2 SNEGSKA (reference sequence). CDR3 DNA: TGCAGTGCTAGAGACTCAGCGGGAGTTCGCTACGAGCAGTACTTC. Amino acid sequence: CSARDSAGVRYEQYF.

Ten or more counts support this clonotype. This chain links TRBV7-3 with TRBJ2-2, with D unclear. The CDR3 has 13 residues. V dropped 5 bases and J dropped 0 bases, with 4 bases sitting between them. Germline lookup yields CDR1 SGHTA and CDR2 FQGTGA. Written as DNA, the CDR3 is TGTGCCAGCAGCCCCGCGAACACCGGGGAGCTGTTTTTT. Translating it yields CASSPANTGELFF.

This clonotype was seen at least ten times. This rearrangement joins TRBV6-2 or TRBV6-3 to TRBJ2-1; 9 bases match TRBD1. This CDR3 contains 16 residues. CDR1 and CDR2 (germline): MNHEY, SVGEGT. V was pared by 5 bases and J by 6 bases, with 11 bases of the junction left unmatched. In DNA, the CDR3 is TGTGCCAGCAGTCTGTCCGGGACAGGGATCAGCAATGAGCAGTTCTTC. Amino acids: CASSLSGTGISNEQFF.

This clonotype was found many times. V gene TRBV7-2 combines with J gene TRBJ2-6, with TRBD1 matching over 8 bases. Germline V gives CDR1 SGHTA, CDR2 FQGNSA. With V trimmed by 4 bases and J by 2 bases, 7 bases remained unmatched. The CDR3 is 17 amino acids. CDR3 sequence reads: CASSWRAGGAGANVLTF. The CDR3, as DNA: TGTGCCAGCAGCTGGCGAGCAGGGGGCGCTGGGGCCAACGTCCTGACTTTC.

At least ten counts were recorded for this clonotype. This chain uses TRBV12-3 or TRBV12-4 with TRBJ2-1; D is possibly TRBD1 (7 bases). V dropped 6 bases and J dropped 0 bases, with 12 bases sitting between them. The CDR3 is made up of 15 amino acids. The DNA of the CDR3 is TGTGCCAGCAGGGCGGGACAGAGCTCCTACAATGAGCAGTTCTTC. The encoded protein is CASRAGQSSYNEQFF.

The sample holds a few counts of this clonotype. The rearrangement joins TRBV9 to TRBJ1-6, with 7 nucleotides matching TRBD1. V was clipped by 4 bases and J by 10 bases; unmatched bases: 11. Germline loops: CDR1 SGDLS, CDR2 YYNGEE. The CDR3 runs to 15 residues. CDR3 protein: CASSSTGGTDSPLHF. The CDR3 coding sequence is TGTGCCAGCAGCTCCACGGGGGGGACAGACTCACCCCTCCACTTT. The whole variable domain, remainder taken from reference TRBV9 and TRBJ1-6, is DSGVTQTPKHLITATGQRVTLRCSPRSGDLSVYWYQQSLDQGLQFLIQYYNGEERAKGNILERFSAQQFPDLHSELNLSSLELGDSALYFCASSSTGGTDSPLHFGNGTRLTVT.

In this sample, this clonotype turned up many times. J is TRBJ2-1 and V is TRBV20-1; the match to TRBD1 covers 10 bases. J lost 6 bases, V lost 6 bases, and 5 bases had no gene match. CDR1 and CDR2 from the germline V gene are DFQATT and SNEGSKA (reference sequence). The CDR3 is 13 residues long. Here the CDR3 DNA reads TGCAGTGCCCTCGGACAGGGGGTCAATGAGCAGTTCTTC. Protein: CSALGQGVNEQFF.

This clonotype has a count of ten or more. This chain uses TRBV7-3 with TRBJ2-3; D unclear. CDR3 length equals 13 residues. Germline-derived CDR1 and CDR2 are SGHTA and FQGTGA. V was cut by 5 bases and J by 6 bases, with 12 bases left in between. CDR3 DNA sequence: TGTGCCAGCAGCATCGGGCCTCAGGATACGCAGTATTTT. It specifies CASSIGPQDTQYF. Using reference TRBV7-3 and TRBJ2-3 for the parts outside the CDR3, the full variable domain is GAGVSQTPSNKVTEKGKYVELRCDPISGHTALYWYRQSLGQGPEFLIYFQGTGAADDSGLPNDRFFAVRPEGSVSTLKIQRTERGDSAVYLCASSIGPQDTQYFGPGTRLTVL.

This clonotype was picked up a small number of times. This chain links TRBV12-3 or TRBV12-4 with TRBJ1-2, with D maybe TRBD1 (5 bases). V was shortened by 6 bases and J by 5 bases, with 19 bases between the two germline ends. CDR3 length equals 15 residues. The CDR3 reads CASSPPPGGKYGYTF. Written as DNA, the CDR3 is TGTGCCAGCAGCCCGCCCCCGGGGGGGAAATATGGCTACACCTTC.